This TCR beta chain emerged from a study of identical twins. TCRdb itself ran the 5' RACE reads through MiXCR, one entry per CDR3 protein. The table lists 310,000 or so distinct CDR3 sequences, more than 6.5% of them singletons. Healthy Caucasian individuals made up all the donors. This clonotype was detected ten times or more. Its specificity is unknown. Study conclusions and caveats: Among out-of-frame alpha sequences shared by twins, low generation probability occurred in excess.

These same records also appear under a second study, on yellow fever vaccine responses in identical twins. From that second work: It has been reported that, in twins, the vaccine T cell response seemed partly convergent and partly personalized.

The sequencing input was memory (CD45RO+) T cells sorted from blood. The clonotype comes from a woman in her late teens or twenties in good health.

CDR3 loop: CASSLNSVYEQYF. DNA of the CDR3: TGTGCCAGCAGCTTAAATTCGGTATACGAGCAGTACTTC. The V call is TRBV7-9, the J call TRBJ2-7; D is uncertain. V dropped 2 bases and J dropped 4 bases, with 9 bases sitting between them. The CDR3 totals 13 residues. CDR1 and CDR2 (germline): SEHNR, FQNEAQ (reference sequence).